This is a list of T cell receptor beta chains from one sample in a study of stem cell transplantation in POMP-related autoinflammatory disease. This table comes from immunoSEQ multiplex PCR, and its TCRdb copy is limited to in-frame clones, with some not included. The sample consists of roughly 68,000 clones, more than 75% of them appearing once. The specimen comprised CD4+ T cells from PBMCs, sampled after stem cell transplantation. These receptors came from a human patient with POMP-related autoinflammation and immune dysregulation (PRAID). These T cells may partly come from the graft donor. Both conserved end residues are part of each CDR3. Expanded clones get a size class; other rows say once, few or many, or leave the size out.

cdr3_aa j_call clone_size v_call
CASTMGVVEKLFF TRBJ1-4 . TRBV19
CASSVWGYSNQPQHF TRBJ1-5 . TRBV2
CASSLSDRNTEAFF TRBJ1-1 . TRBV5-4
CASSPLRGKKSHEQYF TRBJ2-7 . TRBV11-2
CASSPGPSWGQPQHF TRBJ1-5 once TRBV28
CASSHGRPPYEQYF TRBJ2-7 . TRBV4-2
CASSQDRRRGKLGYEQYF TRBJ2-7 once TRBV4-2
CASSQEDRLYGYTF TRBJ1-2 . TRBV4-1
CASSSRDYYNSPLHF TRBJ1-6 . TRBV7-2
CASSLTGETEAFF TRBJ1-1 once TRBV5-1
CASRTANSPLHF TRBJ1-6 . TRBV19
CASSSGPKDYGYTF TRBJ1-2 . TRBV11-2
CASSYRGNQPQHF TRBJ1-5 once TRBV6-5
CASSSGGRTGELFF TRBJ2-2 once TRBV5-4
CASSPNRQGTGFRLGRAGELFF TRBJ2-2 . TRBV28
CSTHRVDEQFF TRBJ2-1 . TRBV29-1
CAWSVKGGQPQHF TRBJ1-5 . TRBV30
CASSPTGPGNTIYF TRBJ1-3 . TRBV16
CASSALRGTDTQYF TRBJ2-3 once TRBV9
CASSGERGSNQPQHF TRBJ1-5 . TRBV25-1
CASSPIDRGYSNYGYTF TRBJ1-2 . TRBV16
CASSLADFQETQYF TRBJ2-5 . TRBV5-6
CASSSVRGDWRDTEAFF TRBJ1-1 . TRBV7-9
CASSKLAGDLNTGELFF TRBJ2-2 . TRBV18
CASKAVLGETQYF TRBJ2-5 . TRBV2
CASSRHSGTLKSSYEQYF TRBJ2-7 . TRBV5-5
CASSLGLSTDTQYF TRBJ2-3 . TRBV5-1
CASSLVGPDEQFF TRBJ2-1 . TRBV5-4
CAWSRRGAGANVLTF TRBJ2-6 . TRBV30
CASSKYSGELFF TRBJ2-2 . TRBV6-5
CASSPGQPLAKNIQYF TRBJ2-4 . TRBV5-1
CASSYGDNQPQHF TRBJ1-5 . TRBV6-6
CASSPVPLIEKLFF TRBJ1-4 once TRBV27
CASNLYARTLLF TRBJ1-6 . TRBV10-1
CASSGRLLAKNIQYF TRBJ2-4 . TRBV2
CASLAVPTEAFF TRBJ1-1 . TRBV6-5
CSVRGYNEQFF TRBJ2-1 . TRBV29-1
CASSLGTGGTEAFF TRBJ1-1 . TRBV5-1
CASSEQTVKETQYF TRBJ2-5 . TRBV6-1
CASSLLVSGTGVEKLFF TRBJ1-4 . TRBV28
CASSQLGQGSYEQYF TRBJ2-7 . TRBV4-1
CASRSRGNTEAFF TRBJ1-1 medium-sized TRBV5-8
CASSSGQGTNEKLFF TRBJ1-4 . TRBV28
CASSSGLGAYHEQFF TRBJ2-1 . TRBV5-1
CASSHGGGAEAFF TRBJ1-1 . TRBV19
CASTQTGVYGYTF TRBJ1-2 . TRBV19
CASSLVGGANTGELFF TRBJ2-2 . TRBV5-6
CASSSGTGRGNYGYTF TRBJ1-2 . TRBV19
CASSLVGLAGADTQYF TRBJ2-3 . TRBV28
CASSWDGATYGYTF TRBJ1-2 . TRBV9